This TCR beta chain is drawn from a study of cytomegalovirus exposure and HLA in healthy donors. Sampled while nominally healthy, donors likely had unrecorded immune exposures. With 60 Vbeta and 13 Jbeta primers, the PCR was carried out. Clones were read by immunoSEQ multiplex PCR, and TCRdb kept only the in-frame ones, dropping some. The sample lists 150,000 to 170,000 clones, roughly 74% seen once, with roughly 2.8% in the top ten. CDR3 length equals 13 residues. V gave up 2 bases and J gave up 0 bases, with 7 bases separating them. The germline V gene has CDR1 GTSNPN and CDR2 SVGIG (reference sequence).

J is TRBJ1-1 and V is TRBV30; unclear D gene. The receptor was derived from a young man in good health and CMV-seronegative. The sequenced sample was PBMCs. This chain's CDR3 is CAWSRGLNTEAFF. The CDR3 DNA reads TGTGCCTGGAGTCGGGGATTGAACACTGAAGCTTTCTTT.